This paragraph reports one TCR beta chain. The antigen is not known. This entry comes from a study of human CD8 memory T cell subsets. UMI-labeled 5' RACE was used, and it produced the TCR beta libraries. In the original processing: Functional CDR3 beta clonotypes numbered about 2,600 to 18,000 in each TCR beta library. For each CDR3 protein, TCRdb gives one entry from its re-call of the 5' RACE reads, without DNA. These V and J calls originate from TCRdb's pipeline instead of the authors' own analysis. The listing records some 5,400 distinct CDR3 sequences. The PBMC were taken from buffy coats given by healthy donors. Negative magnetic selection enriched total CD8+ T cells. Germline-derived CDR1 and CDR2 are SGHTA and FQGNSA. The CDR3 consists of 16 residues. Study-wide findings and caveats: Stem-like memory and precursor exhausted T cells had similarly high diversity, unlike effector memory cells.

Sequenced sample: CD8+ effector memory T cells (TEM) sorted from PBMCs. The subset denotes: effector memory CD8 T cells, CCR7- CD45RO+ CD95+. The origin of this receptor is a human donor in good health. This chain uses TRBV7-2 with TRBJ2-2. The CDR3 loop reads CASSLRQTSYTGELFF.